Listed here are 14 T cell receptor beta chains from one sample, sequenced in a study of T cells expressing NK-cell markers. TCRdb re-called the 5' RACE reads, yielding one record per CDR3 amino acid sequence without DNA. This table holds 350,000 to 450,000 distinct CDR3 sequences. The specimen sequenced was blood T cells: a sorted CD56 or NKG2C T cell subset, CD4+ or CD8+ T cells, or bulk PBMC T cells (not recorded which). These receptors all come from a man aged 18-70 years in good health.

This chain links TRBV7-9 with TRBJ2-5; TCRdb names TRBD1, which stays unverified in the absence of DNA. Per the germline V gene, CDR1 is SEHNR and CDR2 is FQNEAQ (reference sequence). The CDR3 is 15 amino acids. This chain's CDR3 is CASSQDRGREETQYF.

CDR3 loop: CSARGQSWDPYGYTF. V and J are TRBV20-1 and TRBJ1-2. The CDR3 has 15 amino acids. Germline loops: CDR1 DFQATT, CDR2 SNEGSKA (reference sequence).

V usage is TRBV6-5 and J usage is TRBJ2-7; TCRdb proposes TRBD1, but this gene call is untestable without DNA. The CDR3 totals 16 residues. Per the germline V gene, CDR1 is MNHEY and CDR2 is SVGAGI. The CDR3 region is CASSYKRPGQAGEQYF.

The chain links TRBV24-1 to TRBJ2-7; with no DNA, the TCRdb D assignment of TRBD1 cannot be verified. The CDR3 has 13 amino acids. Per germline, CDR1 KGHDR and CDR2 SFDVKD. The CDR3 sequence: CATSDSGHHEQYF.

The V call is TRBV5-1, the J call TRBJ2-1; TCRdb indicates TRBD2, and absent DNA this call remains unverified. Germline CDR1 reads SGHRS; CDR2 reads YFSETQ. The CDR3 loop spans 18 amino acids. The CDR3: CASSFRVAGGLVYNEQFF.

The chain has TRBV6-4 and TRBJ1-2; TCRdb designates TRBD1, a call that cannot be tested without DNA. This CDR3 spans 14 amino acids. The germline V gene has CDR1 MRHNA and CDR2 SNTAGT. This CDR3 is CASSESGQGYGYTF.

The rearrangement links TRBV5-1 to TRBJ2-2. CDR1 and CDR2 from the germline V gene are SGHRS and YFSETQ. This CDR3 contains 15 residues. The CDR3 is CASSWDAANTGELFF.

V usage is TRBV21-1 and J usage is TRBJ2-3; TCRdb reports TRBD1, a call that lacks DNA to check it against. TRBV21-1 is shown as a pseudogene. CDR3 length equals 17 residues. The CDR3 loop is CASRRLRGARGGTTQYF.

The chain combines TRBV7-9 with TRBJ2-5; without DNA, the TCRdb call of TRBD1 cannot be checked. The CDR3 loop spans 16 amino acids. From germline, CDR1 is SEHNR and CDR2 FQNEAQ (reference sequence). The CDR3 reads CASSPKIGGPQETQYF.

V is TRBV20-1 and J is TRBJ2-2. This CDR3 has 15 amino acids. Germline loops: CDR1 DFQATT, CDR2 SNEGSKA (reference sequence). The CDR3 reads CSARPTLTNTGELFF.

The chain uses TRBV5-1 and TRBJ2-1. This CDR3 spans 14 amino acids. CDR1 and CDR2 from the germline V gene are SGHRS and YFSETQ. The CDR3 protein is CASSLPSSSNEQFF.

This chain connects TRBV6-5 to TRBJ1-5; TCRdb indicates TRBD1, and absent DNA this call remains unverified. CDR1 is MNHEY, CDR2 SVGAGI, per germline. The CDR3 runs 16 residues. The CDR3 region is CASSYSRSTGHQPQHF.

J is TRBJ2-5 and V is TRBV12-5. CDR3 length equals 13 residues. Looked up from germline, CDR1 is LGHNT and CDR2 is FRNRAP. The CDR3 region is CASGLVTGETQYF.

V and J are TRBV20-1 and TRBJ2-4. Germline CDR1 and CDR2: DFQATT and SNEGSKA (reference sequence). The CDR3 runs to 15 residues. CDR3 region: CSATIRRLAKNIQYF.